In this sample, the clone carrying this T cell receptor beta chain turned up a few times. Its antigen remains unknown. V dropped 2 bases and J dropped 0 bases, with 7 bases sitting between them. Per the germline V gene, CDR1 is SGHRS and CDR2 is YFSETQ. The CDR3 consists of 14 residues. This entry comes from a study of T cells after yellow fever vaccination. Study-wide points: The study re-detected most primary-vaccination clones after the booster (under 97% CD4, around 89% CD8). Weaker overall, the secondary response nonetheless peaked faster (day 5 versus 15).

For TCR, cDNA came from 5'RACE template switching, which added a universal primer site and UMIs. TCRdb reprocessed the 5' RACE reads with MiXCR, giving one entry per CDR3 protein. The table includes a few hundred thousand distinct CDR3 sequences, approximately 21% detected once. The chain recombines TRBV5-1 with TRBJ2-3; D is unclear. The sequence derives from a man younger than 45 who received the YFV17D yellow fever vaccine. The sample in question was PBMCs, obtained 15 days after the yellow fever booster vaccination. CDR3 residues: CASSFPDSTDTQYF. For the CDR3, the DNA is TGCGCCAGCAGCTTCCCGGACAGCACAGATACGCAGTATTTT.